This T cell receptor (beta chain) was recovered during a study of beta chain features in type 1 diabetes. This clone came up a few times. What it binds is not known. A read error may produce the germline difference seen at one junction end. cDNA synthesis used the whole RNA isolate, giving expressed TCRB sequences. The table came from immunoSEQ multiplex PCR; TCRdb's copy has only in-frame clones and leaves some out. The data contain some 240,000 clones, around 15% of them singletons. There are 13 residues in the CDR3. Germline CDR1 and CDR2: SSHAT and FNYEAQ (reference sequence). Broader study findings: Relative to healthy donors, patients appeared to have naive, central memory and Treg TCRB repertoires that were more similar. Researchers report that Type 1 diabetes patients had moderately but significantly shorter TCRB CDR3s across all four CD4+ subsets. Unsettled here was the matter of whether HLA type influences TCRB rearrangement.

Blood was collected once per donor into heparin, averaging about 110 mL. Material for sequencing was naive CD4+ T cells from blood. The TCR was taken from a man under 40 with type 1 diabetes. The V call is TRBV7-7, the J call TRBJ2-1, with D perhaps matching TRBD2 (6 bases). CDR3 sequence (DNA): TGTGCTAGCAGCTTACGCGGGGCCGGGACGCAGTTCTTC. Protein sequence: CASSLRGAGTQFF.